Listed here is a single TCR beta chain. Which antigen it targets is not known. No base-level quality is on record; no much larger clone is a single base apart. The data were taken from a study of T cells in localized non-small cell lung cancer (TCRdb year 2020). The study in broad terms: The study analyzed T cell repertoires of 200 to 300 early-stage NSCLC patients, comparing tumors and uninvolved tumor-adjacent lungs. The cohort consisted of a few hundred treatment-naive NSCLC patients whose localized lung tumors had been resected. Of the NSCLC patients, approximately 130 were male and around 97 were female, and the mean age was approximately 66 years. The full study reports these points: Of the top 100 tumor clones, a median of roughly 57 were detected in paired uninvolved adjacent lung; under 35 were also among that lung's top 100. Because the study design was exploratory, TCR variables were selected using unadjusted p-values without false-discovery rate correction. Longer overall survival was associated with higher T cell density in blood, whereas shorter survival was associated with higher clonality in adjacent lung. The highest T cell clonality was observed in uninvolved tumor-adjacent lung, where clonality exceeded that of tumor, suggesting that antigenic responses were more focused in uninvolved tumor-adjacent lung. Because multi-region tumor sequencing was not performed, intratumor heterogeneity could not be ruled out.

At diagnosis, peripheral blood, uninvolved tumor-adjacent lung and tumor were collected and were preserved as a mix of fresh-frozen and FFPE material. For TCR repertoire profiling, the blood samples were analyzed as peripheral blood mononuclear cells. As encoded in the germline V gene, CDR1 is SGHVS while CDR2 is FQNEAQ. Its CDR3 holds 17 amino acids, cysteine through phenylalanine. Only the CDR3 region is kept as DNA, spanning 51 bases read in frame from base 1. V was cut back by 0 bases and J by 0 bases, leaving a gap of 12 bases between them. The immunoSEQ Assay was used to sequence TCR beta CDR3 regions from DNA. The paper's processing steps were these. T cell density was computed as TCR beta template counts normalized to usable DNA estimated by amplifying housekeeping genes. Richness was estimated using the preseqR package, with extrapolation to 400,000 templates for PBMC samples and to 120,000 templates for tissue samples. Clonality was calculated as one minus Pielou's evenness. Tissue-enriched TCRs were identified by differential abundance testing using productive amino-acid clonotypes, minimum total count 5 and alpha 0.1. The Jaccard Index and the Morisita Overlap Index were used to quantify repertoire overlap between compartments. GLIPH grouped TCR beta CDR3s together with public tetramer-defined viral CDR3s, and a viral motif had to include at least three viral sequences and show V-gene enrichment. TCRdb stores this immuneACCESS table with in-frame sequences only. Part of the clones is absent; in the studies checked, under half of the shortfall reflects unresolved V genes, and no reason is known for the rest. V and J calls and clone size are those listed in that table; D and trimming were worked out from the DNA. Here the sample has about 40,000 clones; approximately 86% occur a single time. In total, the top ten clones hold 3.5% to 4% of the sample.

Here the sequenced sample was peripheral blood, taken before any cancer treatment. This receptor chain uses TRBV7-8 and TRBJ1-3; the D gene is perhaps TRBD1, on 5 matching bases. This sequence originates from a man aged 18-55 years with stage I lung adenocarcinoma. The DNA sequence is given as TGTGCCAGCAGCTTAGCGCTTAGGGGTAGCTCTGGAAACACCATATATTTT. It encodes CASSLALRGSSGNTIYF.